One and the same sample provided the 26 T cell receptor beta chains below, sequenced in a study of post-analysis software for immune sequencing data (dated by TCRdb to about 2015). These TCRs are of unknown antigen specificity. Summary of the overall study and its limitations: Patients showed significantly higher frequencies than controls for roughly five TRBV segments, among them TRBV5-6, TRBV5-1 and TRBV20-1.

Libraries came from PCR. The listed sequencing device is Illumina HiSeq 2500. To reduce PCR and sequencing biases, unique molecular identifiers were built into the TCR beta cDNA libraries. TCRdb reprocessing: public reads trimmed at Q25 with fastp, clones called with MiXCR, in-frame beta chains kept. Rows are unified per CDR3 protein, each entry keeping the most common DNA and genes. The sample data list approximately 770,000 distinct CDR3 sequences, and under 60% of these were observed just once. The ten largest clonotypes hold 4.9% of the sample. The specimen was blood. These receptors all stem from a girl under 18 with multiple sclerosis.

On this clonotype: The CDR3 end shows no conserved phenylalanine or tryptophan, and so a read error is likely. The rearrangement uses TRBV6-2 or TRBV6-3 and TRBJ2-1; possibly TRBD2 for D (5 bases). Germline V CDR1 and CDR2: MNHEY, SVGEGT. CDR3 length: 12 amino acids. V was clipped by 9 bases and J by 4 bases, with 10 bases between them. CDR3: CASETIYNEQFL. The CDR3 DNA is TGTGCCAGTGAGACTATATACAATGAGCAGTTCTTA.

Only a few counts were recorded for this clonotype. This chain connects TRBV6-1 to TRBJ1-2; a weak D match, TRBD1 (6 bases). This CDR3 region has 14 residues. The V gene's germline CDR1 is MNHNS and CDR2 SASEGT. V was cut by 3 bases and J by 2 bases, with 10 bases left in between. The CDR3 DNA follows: TGTGCCAGCAGTGAGGGGACACCCAACTATGGCTACACCTTC. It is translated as CASSEGTPNYGYTF.

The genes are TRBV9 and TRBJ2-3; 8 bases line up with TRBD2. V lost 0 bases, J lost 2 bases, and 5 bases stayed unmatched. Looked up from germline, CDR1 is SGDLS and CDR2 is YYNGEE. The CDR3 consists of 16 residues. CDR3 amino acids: CASSVAAGAFTDTQYF. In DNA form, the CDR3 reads TGTGCCAGCAGCGTAGCAGCGGGAGCTTTCACAGATACGCAGTATTTT.

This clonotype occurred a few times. CDR3 protein: CASSPGWWQETQYF. The CDR3 coding sequence is TGTGCCAGCAGCCCCGGGTGGTGGCAAGAGACCCAGTACTTC. V gene TRBV2 combines with J gene TRBJ2-5, with D uncertain. The germline V gene encodes CDR1 SNHLY and CDR2 FYNNEI. This CDR3 is 14 amino acids long. V lost 6 bases, J lost 2 bases, and 13 bases lay in between.

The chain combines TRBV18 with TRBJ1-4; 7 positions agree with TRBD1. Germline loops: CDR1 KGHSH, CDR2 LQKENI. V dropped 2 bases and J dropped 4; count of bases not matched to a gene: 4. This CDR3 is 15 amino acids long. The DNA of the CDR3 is TGTGCCAGCTCACCAAGGGGACAGATTAATGAAAAACTGTTTTTT. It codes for CASSPRGQINEKLFF.

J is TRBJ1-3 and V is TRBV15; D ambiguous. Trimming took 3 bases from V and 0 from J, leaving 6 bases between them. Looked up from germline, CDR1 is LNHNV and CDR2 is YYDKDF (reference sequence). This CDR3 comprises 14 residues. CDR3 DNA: TGTGCCACCAGCAGTGGGGTCTCTGGAAACACCATATATTTT. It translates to CATSSGVSGNTIYF.

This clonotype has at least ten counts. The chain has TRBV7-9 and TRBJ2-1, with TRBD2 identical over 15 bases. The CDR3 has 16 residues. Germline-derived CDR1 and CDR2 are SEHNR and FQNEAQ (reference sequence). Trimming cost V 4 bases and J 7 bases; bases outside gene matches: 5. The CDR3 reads CASSSRTSGRGNEQFF. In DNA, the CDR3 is TGTGCCAGCAGCTCCCGGACTAGCGGGAGGGGAAATGAGCAGTTCTTC.

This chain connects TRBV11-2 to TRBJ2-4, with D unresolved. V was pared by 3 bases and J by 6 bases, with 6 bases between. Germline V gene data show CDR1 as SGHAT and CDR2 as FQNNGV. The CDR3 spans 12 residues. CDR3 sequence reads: CASSFGRNIQYF. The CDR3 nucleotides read TGTGCCAGCAGCTTTGGGCGAAACATTCAGTACTTC.

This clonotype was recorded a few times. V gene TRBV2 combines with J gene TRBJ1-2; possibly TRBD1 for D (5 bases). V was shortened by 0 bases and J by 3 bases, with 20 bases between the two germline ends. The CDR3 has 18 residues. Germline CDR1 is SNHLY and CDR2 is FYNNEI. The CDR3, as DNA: TGTGCCAGCAGTGAAGCCCAGGACAAGGTCTTCATACACTATGGCTACACCTTC. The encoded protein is CASSEAQDKVFIHYGYTF. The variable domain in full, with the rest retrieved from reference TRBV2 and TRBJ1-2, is EPEVTQTPSHQVTQMGQEVILRCVPISNHLYFYWYRQILGQKVEFLVSFYNNEISEKSEIFDDQFSVERPDGSNFTLKIRSTKLEDSAMYFCASSEAQDKVFIHYGYTFGSGTRLTVV.

The CDR3 sequence: CSSIQLAGVRETQYF. CDR3 DNA sequence: TGCAGTTCCATACAACTAGCGGGAGTGCGGGAGACCCAGTACTTC. The chain carries TRBV20-1 and TRBJ2-5; 11 nucleotides align to TRBD2. Per the germline V gene, CDR1 is DFQATT and CDR2 is SNEGSKA (reference sequence). This CDR3 is 15 amino acids long. V lost 8 bases to trimming and J lost 5 bases; unmatched junction nucleotides: 13.

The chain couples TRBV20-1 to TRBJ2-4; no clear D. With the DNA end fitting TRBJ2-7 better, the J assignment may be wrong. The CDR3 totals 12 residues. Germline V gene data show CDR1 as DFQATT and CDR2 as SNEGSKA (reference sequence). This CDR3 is CSALLSDLEQYF. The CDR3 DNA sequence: TGCAGTGCCCTATTAAGCGATCTCGAGCAGTACTTC.

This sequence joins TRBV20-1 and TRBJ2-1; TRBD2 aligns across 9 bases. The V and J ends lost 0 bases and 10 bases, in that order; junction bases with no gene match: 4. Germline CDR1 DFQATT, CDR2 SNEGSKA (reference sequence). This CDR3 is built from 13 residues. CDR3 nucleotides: TGCAGTGCTAGAGACCCTAGCGGGGACGAGCAGTTCTTC. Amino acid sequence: CSARDPSGDEQFF.

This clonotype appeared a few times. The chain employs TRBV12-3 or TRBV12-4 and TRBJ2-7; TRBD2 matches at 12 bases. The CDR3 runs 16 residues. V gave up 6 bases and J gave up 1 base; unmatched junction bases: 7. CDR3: CASRTSGGDRSYEQYF. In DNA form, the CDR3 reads TGTGCCAGCAGGACTAGCGGGGGAGATAGGTCCTACGAGCAGTACTTC.

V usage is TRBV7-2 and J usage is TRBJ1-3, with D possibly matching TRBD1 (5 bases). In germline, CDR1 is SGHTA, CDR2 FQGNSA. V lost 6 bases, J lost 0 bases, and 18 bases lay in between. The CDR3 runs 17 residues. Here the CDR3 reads CASRTFPDSVSGNTIYF. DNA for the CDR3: TGTGCCAGCAGGACTTTCCCCGACAGTGTCTCTGGAAACACCATATATTTT.

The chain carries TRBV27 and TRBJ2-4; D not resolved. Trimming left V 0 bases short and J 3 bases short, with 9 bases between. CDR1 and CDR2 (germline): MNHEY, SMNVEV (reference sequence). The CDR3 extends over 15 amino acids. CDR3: CASSLSGFVKNIQYF. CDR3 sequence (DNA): TGTGCCAGCAGTTTATCGGGGTTTGTCAAAAACATTCAGTACTTC.

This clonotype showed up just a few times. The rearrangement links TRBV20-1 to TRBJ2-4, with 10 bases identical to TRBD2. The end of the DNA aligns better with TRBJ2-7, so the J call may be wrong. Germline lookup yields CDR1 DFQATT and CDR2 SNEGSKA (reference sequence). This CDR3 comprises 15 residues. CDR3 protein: CSARAPVLAGAEQYF. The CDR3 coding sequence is TGCAGTGCTAGGGCCCCCGTCCTAGCGGGAGCCGAGCAGTACTTC.

This CDR3 is CASSLAARGGTQYF. The CDR3 DNA reads TGTGCCAGCAGTTTAGCGGCTAGGGGAGGTACGCAGTATTTT. The chain combines TRBV28 with TRBJ2-3, with a tentative D call TRBD2 (6 bases). CDR3 length equals 14 residues. Germline-derived CDR1 and CDR2 are MDHEN and SYDVKM. The V and J ends lost 2 bases and 8 bases respectively, with 14 bases between them. The variable domain in full, completed from reference TRBV28 and TRBJ2-3, reads DVKVTQSSRYLVKRTGEKVFLECVQDMDHENMFWYRQDPGLGLRLIYFSYDVKMKEKGDIPEGYSVSREKKERFSLILESASTNQTSMYLCASSLAARGGTQYFGPGTRLTVL.

The CDR3: CASSFQSVGRETQYF. Written as DNA, the CDR3 is TGTGCCAGCAGTTTTCAATCCGTAGGTCGGGAGACCCAGTACTTC. V is TRBV27 and J is TRBJ2-5, with unresolved D. Looked up from germline, CDR1 is MNHEY and CDR2 is SMNVEV (reference sequence). V lost 3 bases, J lost 5 bases, and 16 bases lay in between. CDR3 size: 15 residues.

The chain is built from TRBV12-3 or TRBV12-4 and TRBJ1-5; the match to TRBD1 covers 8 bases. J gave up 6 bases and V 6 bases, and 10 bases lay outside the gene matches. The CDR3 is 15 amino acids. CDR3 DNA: TGTGCCAGCAGCCACAGCCCGACAGGGGCTCAGCCCCAGCATTTT. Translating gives CASSHSPTGAQPQHF.

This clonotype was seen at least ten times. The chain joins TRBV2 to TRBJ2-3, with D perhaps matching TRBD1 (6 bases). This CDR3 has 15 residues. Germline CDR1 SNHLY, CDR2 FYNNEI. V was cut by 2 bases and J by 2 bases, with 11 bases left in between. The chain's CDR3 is CASSEYRVYTDTQYF. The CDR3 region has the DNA TGTGCCAGCAGTGAATACAGGGTTTACACAGATACGCAGTATTTT.

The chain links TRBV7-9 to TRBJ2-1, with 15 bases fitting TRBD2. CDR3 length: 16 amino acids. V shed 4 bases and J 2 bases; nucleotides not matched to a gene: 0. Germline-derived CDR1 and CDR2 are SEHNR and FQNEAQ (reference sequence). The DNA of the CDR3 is TGTGCCAGCAGCTGGACTAGCGGGAGGGCCTACAATGAGCAGTTCTTC. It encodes CASSWTSGRAYNEQFF.

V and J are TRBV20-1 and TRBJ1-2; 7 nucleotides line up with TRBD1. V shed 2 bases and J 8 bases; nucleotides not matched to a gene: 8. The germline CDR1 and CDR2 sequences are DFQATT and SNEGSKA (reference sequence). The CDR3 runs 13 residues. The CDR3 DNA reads TGCAGTGCTAGAAAAGGGGGCTTAAGCGGCTACACCTTC. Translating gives CSARKGGLSGYTF.

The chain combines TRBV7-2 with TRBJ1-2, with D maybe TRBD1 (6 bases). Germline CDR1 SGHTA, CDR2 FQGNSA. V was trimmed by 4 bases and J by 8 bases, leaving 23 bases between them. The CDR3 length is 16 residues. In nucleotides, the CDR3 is TGTGCCAGCAGCTCGCCCCCCCGACAGGCAACTTCGGGCTACACCTTC. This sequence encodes CASSSPPRQATSGYTF.

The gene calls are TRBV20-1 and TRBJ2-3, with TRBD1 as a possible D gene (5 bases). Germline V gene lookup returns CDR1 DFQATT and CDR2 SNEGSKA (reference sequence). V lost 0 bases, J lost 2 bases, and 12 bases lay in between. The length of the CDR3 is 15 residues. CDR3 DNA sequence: TGCAGTGCTAGAGATTTAGAAGGGGACACAGATACGCAGTATTTT. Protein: CSARDLEGDTDTQYF.

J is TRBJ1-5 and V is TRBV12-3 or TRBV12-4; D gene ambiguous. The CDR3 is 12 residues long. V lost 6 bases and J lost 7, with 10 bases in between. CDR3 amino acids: CASSQTRQPQHF. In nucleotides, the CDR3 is TGTGCCAGCAGCCAAACCCGACAGCCCCAGCATTTT.

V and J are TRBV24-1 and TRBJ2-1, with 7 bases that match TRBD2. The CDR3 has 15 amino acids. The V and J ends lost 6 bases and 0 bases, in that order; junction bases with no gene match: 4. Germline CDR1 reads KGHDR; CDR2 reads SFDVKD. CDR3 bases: TGTGCCACCAGTACAGCGGGGAGCTCCTACAATGAGCAGTTCTTC. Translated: CATSTAGSSYNEQFF.